The source of this TCR beta chain is a study of blood T cell repertoires in COVID-19. Overall study: The study drew acute and convalescent COVID-19 samples from the United States, Italy and Spain. T cells, B-cell-depleted T cells, or PBMCs supplied cDNA or gDNA.

This CDR3 comprises 16 residues. Under the authors' procedure: Amplification with reference gene primers provided the estimates of nucleated cell counts. Clones were read by immunoSEQ multiplex PCR, and TCRdb kept only the in-frame ones, dropping some. Clone size and V and J calls were adopted from that table, with D and trimming inferred from the DNA. The sample gives 200,000 or so clones, around 75% of which show up once; 4% to 5.5% is in the top ten. The clonotype was recovered from a human donor in a cohort sampled during active COVID-19. The material sequenced was peripheral blood. The rearrangement links TRBV21-1 to TRBJ2-7; the tabulated D call, TRBD2, remains unverified against the DNA. TRBV21-1 is flagged as a pseudogene. DNA for the CDR3: TGTGCCAGCAGCAAAGAAGGAGTGGAGGGTTCCTACGAGCAGTACTTC. Translating gives CASSKEGVEGSYEQYF.